This is a list of T cell receptor beta chains from one sample in a study of early T cells in non-severe SARS-CoV-2 infection. TCRdb re-called the 5' RACE reads through MiXCR, storing one row per CDR3 protein. The data show 70,000 to 95,000 distinct CDR3 sequences, about 17% seen once. Sequencing was carried out using whole blood. Source of these receptors: an adult who was a healthcare worker with PCR-confirmed SARS-CoV-2 infection or an uninfected control (not recorded which). CDR3s include the opening cysteine and the closing phenylalanine or tryptophan. A D gene is named only where the DNA matches it firmly. A clone size is listed for some rows: how often the clone was seen (once, few, many), or a class if it is expanded.

j_call d_call clone_size v_call cdr3_aa cdr3_nt
TRBJ1-3 NA NA TRBV7-6 CASSLLHANTIYF TGTGCCAGCAGCTTACTTCATGCAAACACCATATATTTT
TRBJ2-7 TRBD1 NA TRBV11-2 CASSLWTGDEQYF TGTGCCAGCAGCTTATGGACAGGGGACGAGCAGTACTTC
TRBJ1-1 TRBD1 NA TRBV29-1 CSVAQGLNTEAFF TGCAGCGTTGCACAGGGGTTGAACACTGAAGCTTTCTTT
TRBJ2-1 TRBD1 few TRBV9 CASSGQGGWSYNEQFF TGTGCCAGCAGCGGACAAGGGGGCTGGTCCTACAATGAGCAGTTCTTC
TRBJ2-7 NA NA TRBV6-6 CASSYRQAASYEQYF TGTGCCAGCAGTTATCGACAGGCCGCCTCCTACGAGCAGTACTTC
TRBJ2-5 TRBD1 few TRBV5-1 CASSPEGQYRGTQYF TGCGCCAGCAGCCCTGAGGGACAGTACCGGGGGACCCAGTACTTC
TRBJ1-5 NA many TRBV29-1 CSVPMTGTDQPQHF TGCAGCGTCCCGATGACAGGTACGGATCAGCCCCAGCATTTT
TRBJ2-5 NA NA TRBV18 CASSPPEEETQYF TGTGCCAGCTCACCACCGGAGGAAGAGACCCAGTACTTC
TRBJ1-1 NA NA TRBV2 CASSEVMHTEAFF TGTGCCAGCAGTGAGGTTATGCACACTGAAGCTTTCTTT
TRBJ1-5 NA NA TRBV12-3/TRBV12-4 CASSFGQPQHF TGTGCCAGCAGTTTCGGCCAGCCCCAGCATTTT
TRBJ2-1 TRBD2 few TRBV11-3 CASSPRTSGRVGGGNEQFF TGTGCCAGCAGCCCCCGGACTAGCGGGAGGGTGGGGGGCGGCAATGAGCAGTTCTTC
TRBJ1-3 TRBD1 NA TRBV11-3 CASSLVEGAPGNTIYF TGTGCCAGCAGCTTAGTTGAGGGGGCACCTGGAAACACCATATATTTT
TRBJ2-3 NA few TRBV5-1 CASSLVGLPKYF TGCGCCAGCAGCTTGGTGGGTCTGCCGAAGTATTTT
TRBJ1-5 TRBD1 NA TRBV18 CASSPGQSSNQPQHF TGTGCCAGCTCACCGGGACAGAGCTCGAATCAGCCCCAGCATTTT
TRBJ2-7 TRBD1 few TRBV7-9 CASSSQRQGFYEQYF TGTGCCAGCAGCTCCCAGCGACAGGGGTTCTACGAGCAGTACTTC
TRBJ2-1 TRBD2 NA TRBV29-1 CSVQLAGGQSRNEQFF TGCAGCGTACAACTAGCGGGGGGGCAATCGCGGAATGAGCAGTTCTTC
TRBJ2-3 NA NA TRBV19 CASSKLTGSSTDTQYF TGTGCCAGTAGTAAACTGACAGGATCTAGCACAGATACGCAGTATTTT
TRBJ1-5 TRBD1 NA TRBV19 CATMDRGRTQPQHF TGTGCCACCATGGACAGGGGGCGTACTCAGCCCCAGCATTTT
TRBJ1-2 NA NA TRBV5-1 CASSLVGKRNYGYTF TGCGCCAGCAGCTTGGTTGGGAAAAGGAACTATGGCTACACCTTC
TRBJ2-7 NA few TRBV7-2 CASSLGGAYYEQYF TGTGCCAGCAGCTTAGGAGGGGCTTATTACGAGCAGTACTTC
TRBJ2-7 TRBD1 NA TRBV6-5 CASSYGPPQGKTCYEQYF TGTGCCAGCAGTTACGGCCCCCCACAGGGGAAAACCTGCTACGAGCAGTACTTC
TRBJ2-3 NA few TRBV9 CASSVGTWADTQYF TGTGCCAGCAGCGTAGGCACCTGGGCAGATACGCAGTATTTT
TRBJ2-5 TRBD1 few TRBV29-1 CSVCPGGQETQYF TGCAGCGTTTGTCCAGGGGGCCAAGAGACCCAGTACTTC
TRBJ1-4 TRBD1 few TRBV6-1 CASRVQGAIGLFF TGTGCCAGCAGGGTACAGGGGGCGATTGGGCTGTTTTTT
TRBJ2-2 TRBD2 NA TRBV7-6 CASSLVPSGRGTGELFF TGTGCCAGCAGCTTAGTGCCTAGCGGGAGGGGGACCGGGGAGCTGTTTTTT
TRBJ2-3 TRBD2 NA TRBV27 CASSFIIRGGTDTQYF TGTGCCAGCAGTTTTATTATCCGGGGGGGCACAGATACGCAGTATTTT
TRBJ2-1 TRBD2 few TRBV10-3 CAITRTSGRGSEQFF TGTGCCATCACCCGGACTAGCGGGAGAGGGAGTGAGCAGTTCTTC
TRBJ2-7 TRBD1 few TRBV30 CAFTKKGQSSYEQYF TGTGCCTTCACAAAGAAGGGACAGTCCTCCTACGAGCAGTACTTC
TRBJ2-2 TRBD2 NA TRBV7-2 CASSLNRSGRLFF TGTGCCAGCAGCTTAAATCGGAGCGGGAGATTGTTTTTT
TRBJ2-5 NA few TRBV12-3/TRBV12-4 CASSLLSGEEKETQYF TGTGCCAGCAGTTTATTGTCAGGGGAGGAAAAAGAGACCCAGTACTTC
TRBJ2-6 NA few TRBV10-3 CAISESGGSGANVLTF TGTGCCATCAGTGAGTCAGGAGGCTCTGGGGCCAACGTCCTGACTTTC
TRBJ2-7 NA NA TRBV29-1 CSVSVGLEQYF TGCAGCGTTAGTGTAGGGCTCGAGCAGTACTTC
TRBJ2-3 NA NA TRBV30 CAFGRGRATSTDTQYF TGTGCCTTCGGTAGGGGGAGGGCCACTAGCACAGATACGCAGTATTTT
TRBJ2-5 NA many TRBV30 CAWSVGAGTLRQETQYF TGTGCCTGGAGTGTAGGCGCGGGGACACTCCGTCAAGAGACCCAGTACTTC
TRBJ1-1 NA NA TRBV29-1 CGVEGRENTEAFF TGCGGCGTTGAAGGACGGGAGAACACTGAAGCTTTCTTT
TRBJ1-1 TRBD1 many TRBV2 CASVGDRGEAFF TGTGCCAGCGTGGGTGACAGGGGGGAAGCTTTCTTT
TRBJ1-2 NA once TRBV28 CASRKDGPYGYTF TGTGCCAGCAGGAAAGACGGGCCGTATGGCTACACCTTC
TRBJ1-1 TRBD1 NA TRBV12-3/TRBV12-4 CASSPLTGGTEAFF TGTGCCAGCAGTCCTCTTACAGGGGGTACTGAAGCTTTCTTT
TRBJ2-3 TRBD1 few TRBV15 CATSDRGETDTQYF TGTGCCACCAGTGACAGGGGTGAAACAGATACGCAGTATTTT
TRBJ2-3 NA many TRBV6-5 CASGQITDTQYF TGTGCCAGTGGACAGATCACAGATACGCAGTATTTT
TRBJ1-1 NA NA TRBV9 CASSVQAGAEAFF TGTGCCAGCAGCGTACAGGCAGGGGCTGAAGCTTTCTTT
TRBJ1-2 TRBD1 many TRBV11-2 CASSSFAQGADGYTF TGTGCCAGCAGCTCATTTGCCCAGGGGGCTGACGGCTACACCTTC
TRBJ2-1 TRBD1 NA TRBV12-3/TRBV12-4 CASSSIWTGNNEQFF TGTGCCAGCAGTTCAATTTGGACAGGGAATAATGAGCAGTTCTTC
TRBJ2-7 NA few TRBV6-5 CASSYKRPNGVFWQYF TGTGCCAGCAGTTACAAGCGGCCCAACGGTGTGTTTTGGCAGTACTTC
TRBJ1-1 NA NA TRBV6-5 CASRDTHTEAFF TGTGCCAGCAGAGACACTCACACTGAAGCTTTCTTT
TRBJ1-1 NA NA TRBV12-3/TRBV12-4 CASSLRGGNVEAFF TGTGCCAGCAGTCTACGAGGGGGAAATGTTGAAGCTTTCTTT
TRBJ2-3 NA NA TRBV5-1 CASSLVRGLSTDTQYF TGCGCCAGCAGCTTGGTCCGAGGACTAAGCACAGATACGCAGTATTTT
TRBJ2-7 NA few TRBV7-9 CASSLAGAPSKEQYF TGTGCCAGCAGCTTAGCAGGGGCTCCGTCCAAAGAGCAGTACTTC
TRBJ1-6 NA few TRBV5-1 CASSLVSGNNSPLHF TGCGCCAGCAGCTTGGTTTCGGGGAATAATTCACCCCTCCACTTT
TRBJ2-5 TRBD2 few TRBV4-1 CASSQRTSGALYQETQYF TGCGCCAGCAGCCAAAGGACTAGCGGGGCCTTGTACCAAGAGACCCAGTACTTC
TRBJ2-2 TRBD1 many TRBV5-4 CASSYGQVNTGELFF TGTGCCAGCAGCTACGGACAGGTTAACACCGGGGAGCTGTTTTTT
TRBJ2-7 TRBD1 many TRBV27 CASSPRTGGPYEQYF TGTGCCAGCAGTCCTCGGACAGGGGGCCCCTACGAGCAGTACTTC
TRBJ2-1 NA NA TRBV28 CATRRTYNEQFF TGTGCCACTCGAAGGACCTACAATGAGCAGTTCTTC
TRBJ2-1 TRBD1 NA TRBV9 CASSPRDRRAYNEQFF TGTGCCAGCAGCCCTCGGGACAGGCGGGCCTACAATGAGCAGTTCTTC
TRBJ1-5 NA NA TRBV7-8 CASSFSRSNQPQHF TGTGCCAGCAGCTTTAGTAGGAGCAATCAGCCCCAGCATTTT
TRBJ2-3 NA NA TRBV12-3/TRBV12-4 CASSLARGADTQYF TGTGCCAGCAGTTTAGCGCGCGGGGCCGATACGCAGTATTTT
TRBJ2-1 TRBD2 few TRBV15 CATSRGTSGISYNEQFF TGTGCCACCAGCAGAGGGACTAGCGGGATCTCCTACAATGAGCAGTTCTTC